The clone carrying this TCR beta chain was counted between two and nine times. What it binds is unknown. Clones were read by immunoSEQ multiplex PCR, and TCRdb kept only the in-frame ones, dropping some. The table lists roughly 150,000 clones, approximately 86% of them singletons, with 2% to 2.5% in the top ten. The data are from a study of cytomegalovirus exposure and HLA in healthy donors. Overall study: In a later analysis, the roughly 130 validation repertoires were reported to have used the same platform as the 600 to 800 first-cohort repertoires. Whole-study results and caveats: Among TCR beta chains, those listed as cytomegalovirus-associated numbered around 180.

V lost 4 bases, J lost 0 bases, and 12 bases lay in between. CDR1 is SGHDN, CDR2 FVKESK, per germline. The CDR3 has 15 amino acids. The chain employs TRBV14 and TRBJ1-1, with unresolved D. The sequenced sample was PBMCs. The sequence came from a woman aged 18-30 years in good health and CMV-seronegative. Here the CDR3 DNA reads TGTGCCAGCAGCCGCGAAGTGGGAGTGAACACTGAAGCTTTCTTT. This translates into CASSREVGVNTEAFF.